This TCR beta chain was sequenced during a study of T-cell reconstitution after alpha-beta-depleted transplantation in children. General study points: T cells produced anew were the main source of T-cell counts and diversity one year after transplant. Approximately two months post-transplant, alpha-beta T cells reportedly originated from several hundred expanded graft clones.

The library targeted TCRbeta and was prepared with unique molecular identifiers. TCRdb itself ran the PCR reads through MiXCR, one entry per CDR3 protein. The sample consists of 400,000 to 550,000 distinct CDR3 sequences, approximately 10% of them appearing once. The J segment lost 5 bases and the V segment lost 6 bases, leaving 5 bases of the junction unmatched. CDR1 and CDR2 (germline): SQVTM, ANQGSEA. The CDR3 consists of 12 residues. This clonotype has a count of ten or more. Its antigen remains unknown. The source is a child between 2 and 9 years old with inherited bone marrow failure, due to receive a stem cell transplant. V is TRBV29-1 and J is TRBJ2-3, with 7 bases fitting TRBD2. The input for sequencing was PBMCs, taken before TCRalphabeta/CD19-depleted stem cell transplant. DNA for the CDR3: TGCAGCGTATATTCGGGGGGAGATACGCAGTATTTT. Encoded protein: CSVYSGGDTQYF.